The text below deals with one TCR beta chain. Its antigen is not identified. The Oncomine TCR Beta short-read assay sequenced DNA from cultured CD4+ T cells. TCRdb redid the calling of the PCR reads with MiXCR, one entry per CDR3 protein. The sample shows about 26,000 distinct CDR3 sequences, around 65% of them seen only once. The CDR3 has 15 residues. The V gene lost 1 base and the J gene lost 1 base, with 12 bases spanning the gap. CDR1 is DFQATT, CDR2 SNEGSKA, per germline (reference sequence). Indicated treatment: roughly 10-day PBMC culture with coronavirus spike peptide pools or control peptides (ViraFEST assay). Fresh replacement IL-2 medium substituted for half the medium on days 3 and 7. The record originates from a study of vaccination and CD4 T cells after COVID-19. Findings and limits, study-wide: For convalescent patients, a median about 86% of reactive clones surfaced exclusively after vaccination.

The rearrangement joins TRBV20-1 to TRBJ2-3; possibly TRBD2 for D (5 bases). The sequencing input was CD4+ T cells from blood, cultured in vitro. The clonotype was recovered from a human donor who had recovered from COVID-19. The CDR3 spells CSARAPAERTDTQYF. In nucleotides, the CDR3 is TGCAGTGCTAGAGCGCCAGCGGAGCGCACAGATACGCAGTATTTT.